This is a list of T cell receptor beta chains from one sample in a study of T cells in Graves' hyperthyroidism and ophthalmopathy. TCRdb itself ran the multiplex PCR reads through MiXCR, one entry per CDR3 protein. The sample includes a few hundred thousand distinct CDR3 sequences, approximately 14% seen only once; the top ten take approximately 20%. The specimen sequenced was blood. The receptors were sampled from a woman in her fifties or sixties with Graves' ophthalmopathy. Each CDR3 is given without its conserved first and last residue. The D gene is left open where the match is weak.

v_gene: TRBV30; d_gene: .; CDR3aa: AWSVWGMNTEAF
v_gene: TRBV28; d_gene: TRBD1; CDR3aa: ASSHRDRVYNEQF
v_gene: TRBV3-1; d_gene: TRBD1; CDR3aa: ASSQRDRGGYT
v_gene: TRBV5-1; d_gene: TRBD2; CDR3aa: ASSGLAGNPNNEQF
v_gene: TRBV5-5; d_gene: .; CDR3aa: ASSRSGTTYGYT
v_gene: TRBV12-3/TRBV12-4; d_gene: .; CDR3aa: ASSSTGPPSNQPQH
v_gene: TRBV6-5; d_gene: TRBD1; CDR3aa: ASSYRAGGGEQY
v_gene: TRBV7-2; d_gene: TRBD2; CDR3aa: ASSLTAGLSETQY
v_gene: TRBV6-1; d_gene: .; CDR3aa: ASSDPGIYNSPLH
v_gene: TRBV6-1; d_gene: TRBD2; CDR3aa: ASSERGWASGSKSYNEQF
v_gene: TRBV7-2; d_gene: TRBD2; CDR3aa: ASREAGGNEQF
v_gene: TRBV15; d_gene: .; CDR3aa: ATSRGTASNQPQH
v_gene: TRBV2; d_gene: .; CDR3aa: ASSGQLNYGYT
v_gene: TRBV2; d_gene: .; CDR3aa: ASSLSNAEAF
v_gene: TRBV24-1; d_gene: .; CDR3aa: ATSSYTSPQH
v_gene: TRBV6-1; d_gene: .; CDR3aa: ASSPLGLVGEQF
v_gene: TRBV5-1; d_gene: .; CDR3aa: ASSLARAANTEAF
v_gene: TRBV5-1; d_gene: TRBD1; CDR3aa: ASSLGRYRGFVGANVLT
v_gene: TRBV20-1; d_gene: TRBD2; CDR3aa: SATPGGPYNEQF
v_gene: TRBV7-2; d_gene: .; CDR3aa: ASSLRGAQSDTQY
v_gene: TRBV7-9; d_gene: .; CDR3aa: ASSMGGSTGELF
v_gene: TRBV18; d_gene: .; CDR3aa: ASSPLPAQETQY
v_gene: TRBV11-2; d_gene: .; CDR3aa: ASSLQRSSGNTIY
v_gene: TRBV6-1; d_gene: TRBD2; CDR3aa: ASSPPGGAGETQY
v_gene: TRBV29-1; d_gene: TRBD1; CDR3aa: SVEEGGGQPQH
v_gene: TRBV27; d_gene: TRBD1; CDR3aa: ASSFWTGTTYGYT
v_gene: TRBV5-6; d_gene: .; CDR3aa: ASRSRALGGANVLT
v_gene: TRBV5-1; d_gene: .; CDR3aa: ASSSNRVSGANVLT
v_gene: TRBV5-1; d_gene: TRBD2; CDR3aa: ASSGGLAGGPDEQY
v_gene: TRBV12-3/TRBV12-4; d_gene: .; CDR3aa: ASSFGEPNYGYT
v_gene: TRBV10-1; d_gene: .; CDR3aa: ASSAGSSITNTEAF
v_gene: TRBV7-2; d_gene: .; CDR3aa: ASSFGRQRSYEQY
v_gene: TRBV6-1; d_gene: .; CDR3aa: ASSSGYGYT
v_gene: TRBV27; d_gene: TRBD1; CDR3aa: ASSPRTGGPFSGNTIY
v_gene: TRBV27; d_gene: TRBD1; CDR3aa: ASSSQGARGNTIY
v_gene: TRBV11-2; d_gene: .; CDR3aa: ASSRGLDTQY
v_gene: TRBV20-1; d_gene: TRBD2; CDR3aa: SARVGIAGGYNEQF
v_gene: TRBV11-2; d_gene: .; CDR3aa: ASSIDRGRETQY
v_gene: TRBV11-2; d_gene: TRBD2; CDR3aa: ASSPRGNEETQY
v_gene: TRBV28; d_gene: TRBD1; CDR3aa: ASSDRDRGAQPQH
v_gene: TRBV7-3; d_gene: TRBD1; CDR3aa: ASSPRQGTGELF
v_gene: TRBV6-2/TRBV6-3; d_gene: TRBD1; CDR3aa: ASSSTGTGGWKAF
v_gene: TRBV27; d_gene: TRBD2; CDR3aa: ASSGLAVLGVNTGELF
v_gene: TRBV3-1; d_gene: TRBD2; CDR3aa: ASRESGATTDTQY
v_gene: TRBV30; d_gene: TRBD2; CDR3aa: AWSGGGEQF
v_gene: TRBV28; d_gene: TRBD1; CDR3aa: ASILDRGADTQY
v_gene: TRBV12-3/TRBV12-4; d_gene: TRBD2; CDR3aa: ASSYLAGFSYEQY
v_gene: TRBV6-2/TRBV6-3; d_gene: TRBD2; CDR3aa: ASSYRLGLEVKRETQY
v_gene: TRBV11-2; d_gene: .; CDR3aa: ASSIGQGFYEQY
v_gene: TRBV19; d_gene: TRBD2; CDR3aa: ASSTSGGNTQY
v_gene: TRBV28; d_gene: .; CDR3aa: ASRSGRQETQY
v_gene: TRBV7-3; d_gene: TRBD2; CDR3aa: ASSPGLAGAGEQF
v_gene: TRBV28; d_gene: .; CDR3aa: ASSLGGLGQY
v_gene: TRBV6-1; d_gene: .; CDR3aa: ASTTPRVWSNYGYT
v_gene: TRBV5-1; d_gene: TRBD2; CDR3aa: ASSLEPSGSYTQY
v_gene: TRBV28; d_gene: TRBD2; CDR3aa: ATDSGSYNEQF
v_gene: TRBV6-2/TRBV6-3; d_gene: TRBD2; CDR3aa: ASQEREAYNEQF
v_gene: TRBV28; d_gene: .; CDR3aa: ASSPISNTGELF
v_gene: TRBV15; d_gene: TRBD2; CDR3aa: ATSRVASGHTDSQY
v_gene: TRBV19; d_gene: .; CDR3aa: ASSAGPLLWQPQH